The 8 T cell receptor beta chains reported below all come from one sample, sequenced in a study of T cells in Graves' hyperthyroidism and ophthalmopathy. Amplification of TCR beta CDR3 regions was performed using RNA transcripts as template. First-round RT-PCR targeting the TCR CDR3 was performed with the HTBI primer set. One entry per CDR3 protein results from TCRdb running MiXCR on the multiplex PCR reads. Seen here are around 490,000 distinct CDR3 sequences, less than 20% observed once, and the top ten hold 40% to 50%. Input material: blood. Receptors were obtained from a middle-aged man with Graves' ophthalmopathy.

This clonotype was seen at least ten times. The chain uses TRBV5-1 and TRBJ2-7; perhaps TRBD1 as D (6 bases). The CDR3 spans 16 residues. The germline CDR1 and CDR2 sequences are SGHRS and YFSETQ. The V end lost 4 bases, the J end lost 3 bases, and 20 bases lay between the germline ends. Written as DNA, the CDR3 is TGCGCCAGCAGCAACCAACAGGGACGGGGATACTACGAGCAGTACTTC. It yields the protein CASSNQQGRGYYEQYF.

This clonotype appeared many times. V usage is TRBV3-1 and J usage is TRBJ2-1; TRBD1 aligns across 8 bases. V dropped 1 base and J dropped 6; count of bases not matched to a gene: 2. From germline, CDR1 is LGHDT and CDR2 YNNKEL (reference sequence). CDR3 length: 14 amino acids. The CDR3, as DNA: TGTGCCAGCAGCCAAGGGACAGGGTTCAATGAGCAGTTCTTC. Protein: CASSQGTGFNEQFF.

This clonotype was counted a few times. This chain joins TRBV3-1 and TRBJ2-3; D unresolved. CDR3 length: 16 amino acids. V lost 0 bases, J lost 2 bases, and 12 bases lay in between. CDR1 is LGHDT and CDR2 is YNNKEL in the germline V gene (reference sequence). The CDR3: CASSQDGRLYTDTQYF. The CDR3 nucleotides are TGTGCCAGCAGCCAAGATGGCCGCCTTTACACAGATACGCAGTATTTT.

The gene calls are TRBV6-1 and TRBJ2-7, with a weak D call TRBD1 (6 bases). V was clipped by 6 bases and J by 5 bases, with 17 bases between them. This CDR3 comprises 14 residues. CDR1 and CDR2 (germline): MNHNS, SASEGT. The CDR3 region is CASSRPEQGNEQYF. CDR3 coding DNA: TGTGCCAGCAGCAGACCGGAACAGGGTAACGAGCAGTACTTC.

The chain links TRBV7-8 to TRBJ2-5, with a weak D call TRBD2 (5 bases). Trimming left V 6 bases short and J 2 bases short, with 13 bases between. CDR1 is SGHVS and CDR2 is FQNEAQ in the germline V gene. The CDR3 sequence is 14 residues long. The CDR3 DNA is TGTGCCAGCAGTTCCCCGGGGTGGCAAGAGACCCAGTACTTC. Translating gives CASSSPGWQETQYF. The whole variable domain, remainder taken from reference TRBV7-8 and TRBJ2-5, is GAGVSQSPRYKVAKRGQDVALRCDPISGHVSLFWYQQALGQGPEFLTYFQNEAQLDKSGLPSDRFFAERPEGSVSTLKIQRTQQEDSAVYLCASSSPGWQETQYFGPGTRLLVL.

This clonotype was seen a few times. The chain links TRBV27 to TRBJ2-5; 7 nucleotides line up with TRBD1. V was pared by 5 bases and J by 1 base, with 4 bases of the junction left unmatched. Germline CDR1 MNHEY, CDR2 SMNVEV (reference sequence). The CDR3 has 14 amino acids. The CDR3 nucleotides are TGTGCCAGCAGTACCCGGGACAGCCAAGAGACCCAGTACTTC. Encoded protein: CASSTRDSQETQYF.

The CDR3 here is CASFPGGGNQPQHF. The CDR3 DNA sequence: TGTGCCAGCTTTCCAGGGGGCGGAAATCAGCCCCAGCATTTT. The chain uses TRBV27 and TRBJ1-5, with 8 bases fitting TRBD1. CDR1 and CDR2 from the germline V gene are MNHEY and SMNVEV (reference sequence). This CDR3 comprises 14 residues. After removal of 8 bases from V and 4 bases from J, the junction contained 7 bases not matched to a gene.

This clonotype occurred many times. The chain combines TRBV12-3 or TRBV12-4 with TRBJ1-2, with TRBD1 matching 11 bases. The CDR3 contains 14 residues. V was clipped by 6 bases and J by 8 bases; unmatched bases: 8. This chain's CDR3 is CASSPGQGAGGYTF. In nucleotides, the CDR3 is TGTGCCAGCAGCCCCGGACAGGGGGCCGGAGGCTACACCTTC.